This T cell receptor beta chain is from a study of neoadjuvant nivolumab and ipilimumab in lung cancer. Study-wide points: TCR richness and clonality were higher in tumors than adjacent uninvolved lung.

TCRdb keeps only in-frame clones here, not all; method: immunoSEQ multiplex PCR. The data hold 40,000 to 55,000 clones, with more than 85% observed a single time. Trimming took 3 bases from V and 6 from J; bases not matched to a gene: 5. Looked up from germline, CDR1 is SGHDT and CDR2 is YYEEEE. This CDR3 region has 13 residues. As for this clone: Its specificity is unknown.

The chain has TRBV5-6 and TRBJ1-2, with TRBD1 matching over 7 bases. Here the sequenced sample was blood, taken before neoadjuvant nivolumab, alone or with ipilimumab. The receptor's source is an adult with non-small cell lung cancer. Some clones in this sample may be carry-over from other donors' samples. DNA of the CDR3: TGTGCCAGCAGCTCCGACAGGGTAAATGGCTACACCTTC. This encodes CASSSDRVNGYTF.